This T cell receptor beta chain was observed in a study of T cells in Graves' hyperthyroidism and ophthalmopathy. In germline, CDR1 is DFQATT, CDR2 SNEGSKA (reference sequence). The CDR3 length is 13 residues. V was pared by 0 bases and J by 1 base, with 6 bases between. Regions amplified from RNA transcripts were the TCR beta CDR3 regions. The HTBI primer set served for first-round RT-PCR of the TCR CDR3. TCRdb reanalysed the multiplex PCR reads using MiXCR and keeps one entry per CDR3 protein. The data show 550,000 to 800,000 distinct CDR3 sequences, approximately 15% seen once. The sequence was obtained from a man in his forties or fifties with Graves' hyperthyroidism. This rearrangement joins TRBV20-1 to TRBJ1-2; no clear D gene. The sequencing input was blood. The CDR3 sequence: CSARDSSNYGYTF. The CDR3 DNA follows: TGCAGTGCTAGAGACAGTAGTAACTATGGCTACACCTTC.